This passage covers 3 T cell receptor beta chains from one sample sequenced in a study of T cells after somatic rescue of genetic block. Assay used: immunoSEQ multiplex PCR; TCRdb lists only in-frame clones, some missing. Seen here are roughly 55,000 clones, 95% to 96% observed once, and the top ten hold roughly 0.074%. The specimen was peripheral blood mononuclear cells (PBMCs). These receptors came from a child younger than two.

The rearrangement uses TRBV4-1 and TRBJ2-1; the D gene is possibly TRBD2 (5 bases). V was pared by 2 bases and J by 5 bases, with 13 bases between. The CDR3 has 15 amino acids. Germline loops: CDR1 MGHRA, CDR2 YSYEKL. The DNA of the CDR3 is TGCGCCAGCAGCCAACCGGGGATGAGAGACAATGAGCAGTTCTTC. The encoded protein is CASSQPGMRDNEQFF.

The rearrangement links TRBV6-1 to TRBJ2-7, with a tentative D call TRBD2 (6 bases). V lost 5 bases to trimming and J lost 1 base, with 12 bases between them. The CDR3 runs 14 residues. Germline CDR1 reads MNHNS; CDR2 reads SASEGT. The CDR3 DNA reads TGTGCCAGCAGTTCACTAGCCCTATCCTACGAGCAGTACTTC. Translating gives CASSSLALSYEQYF.

V and J are TRBV6-8 and TRBJ2-7; TRBD1 might be the D (5 bases). This CDR3 spans 11 amino acids. The germline CDR1 and CDR2 sequences are MNHGY and SAAAGT. V dropped 5 bases and J dropped 4 bases, with 6 bases sitting between them. CDR3 sequence: CASSDRYEQYF. As DNA, the CDR3 is TGTGCCAGCAGTGACAGATACGAGCAGTACTTC.